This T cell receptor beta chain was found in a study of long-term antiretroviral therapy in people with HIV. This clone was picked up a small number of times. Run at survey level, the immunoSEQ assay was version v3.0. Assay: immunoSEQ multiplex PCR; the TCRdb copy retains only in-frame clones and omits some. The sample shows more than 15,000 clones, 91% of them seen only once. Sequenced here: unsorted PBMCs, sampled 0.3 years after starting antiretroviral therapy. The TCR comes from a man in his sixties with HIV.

CDR3 region: CASSPPPGAYEQYF. In DNA form, the CDR3 reads TGTGCCAGCTCACCACCGCCAGGGGCCTACGAGCAGTACTTC. V gene TRBV18 combines with J gene TRBJ2-7, with D perhaps TRBD1 (6 bases). The CDR3 has 14 amino acids. Germline loops: CDR1 KGHSH, CDR2 LQKENI. The V and J ends lost 0 bases and 2 bases respectively, with 8 bases between them.